These 18 T cell receptor beta chains came from one sample sequenced in a study of T cell responses to AZD1222 COVID-19 vaccine. The assay was immunoSEQ multiplex PCR, and TCRdb's table has in-frame clones only and misses some. The sample yields fewer than 200,000 clones, 91% seen once. The specimen was peripheral blood, collected 28 days after the second AZD1222 dose. These receptors were collected from an adult who received the AZD1222 COVID-19 vaccine.

The gene calls are TRBV20-1 and TRBJ1-3; 7 nucleotides match TRBD1. The CDR3 has 17 residues. The V and J ends lost 3 bases and 2 bases, in that order; junction bases with no gene match: 13. The germline CDR1 and CDR2 sequences are DFQATT and SNEGSKA (reference sequence). The CDR3 spells CSASALGQATTGNTIYF. CDR3 bases: TGCAGTGCTAGTGCCCTCGGACAGGCTACGACTGGAAACACCATATATTTT.

V gene TRBV10-3 combines with J gene TRBJ2-5, with D possibly TRBD1 on 5 matching bases. The CDR3 has 14 residues. The germline CDR1 and CDR2 sequences are ENHRY and SYGVKD. Trimming took 2 bases from V and 5 from J, leaving 12 bases between them. CDR3 nucleotides: TGTGCCATCAGTGAGAATGGTCCAGGGGAGACCCAGTACTTC. Amino acids: CAISENGPGETQYF.

This clone was seen a single time. This sequence joins TRBV7-3 and TRBJ2-7; D is ambiguous. CDR3 length: 14 residues. The germline V and J ends were trimmed by 3 bases and 5 bases, with 14 bases remaining between them. Germline V gene data show CDR1 as SGHTA and CDR2 as FQGTGA. CDR3 in DNA: TGTGCCAGCAGCTTGGGCTTCGGTTCGAACGAGCAGTACTTC. It codes for CASSLGFGSNEQYF.

This chain joins TRBV18 and TRBJ2-5, with D unclear. From germline, CDR1 is KGHSH and CDR2 LQKENI. The CDR3 extends over 16 amino acids. Trimming took off 3 bases at V and 5 bases at J, with 19 bases between the two ends. The chain's CDR3 is CASSPGRLSGPETQYF. The CDR3, as DNA: TGTGCCAGCTCACCGGGCCGATTAAGTGGTCCGGAGACCCAGTACTTC.

This chain joins TRBV14 and TRBJ2-1, with D possibly TRBD1 on 5 matching bases. Germline V gives CDR1 SGHDN, CDR2 FVKESK. This CDR3 has 14 residues. V shed 4 bases and J shed 4 bases, with 11 bases lying between them. In nucleotides, the CDR3 is TGTGCCAGCAGCCCAAGACAGAATTACAATGAGCAGTTCTTC. This gives the protein CASSPRQNYNEQFF.

The chain has TRBV3-1 (or the pseudogene TRBV3-2) and TRBJ2-5; 8 bases align to TRBD2. The germline CDR1 and CDR2 sequences are LGHDT and YNNKEL (reference sequence). CDR3 length: 18 residues. The ends lost 3 bases at V and 5 bases at J; junction bases unmatched: 17. DNA of the CDR3: TGTGCCAGCAGCCAGGGGGTAGCGGGAAGGAGAGTTAGGGAGACCCAGTACTTC. Translating gives CASSQGVAGRRVRETQYF.

The chain is built from TRBV28 and TRBJ2-7; 10 bases fit TRBD2. Germline CDR1 and CDR2: MDHEN and SYDVKM. The CDR3 spans 14 residues. V was clipped by 5 bases and J by 1 base; unmatched bases: 2. CDR3 DNA sequence: TGTGCCAGCAGTAATAGCGGGAGGTCCTACGAGCAGTACTTC. Its protein product is CASSNSGRSYEQYF.

V is TRBV9 and J is TRBJ2-4; 9 bases are shared with TRBD1. V was clipped by 4 bases and J by 0 bases; unmatched bases: 14. This CDR3 contains 19 residues. CDR1 and CDR2 (germline): SGDLS, YYNGEE. The CDR3 spells CASSPLGTGLSSAKNIQYF. DNA for the CDR3: TGTGCCAGCAGCCCGCTGGGGACAGGGCTGTCGTCAGCCAAAAACATTCAGTACTTC.

The rearrangement uses TRBV4-2 and TRBJ1-5, with 7 nucleotides matching TRBD1. The CDR3 totals 15 residues. CDR1 is LGHNA and CDR2 is YNFKEQ in the germline V gene. With 4 bases clipped from V and 5 bases from J, the junction kept 8 bases outside the gene matches. The DNA of the CDR3 is TGTGCCAGCAGCCGCGGGGAAGACAGGGATCAGCCCCAGCATTTT. Translating it yields CASSRGEDRDQPQHF.

V and J are TRBV11-3 and TRBJ2-3, with D perhaps matching TRBD2 (6 bases). The CDR3 is 16 residues long. Deletions cut 1 base from V and 4 bases from J, with 15 bases between. CDR1 is SGHNT, CDR2 YENEEA, per germline. As DNA, the CDR3 is TGTGCCAGCAGCTTAGGAGACCGACTAGTCCCAGATACGCAGTATTTT. Protein product: CASSLGDRLVPDTQYF.

In nucleotides, the CDR3 is TGTGCCAGCAGTTACTCGGGACCGCCCGCTGAAGCTTTCTTT. It translates to CASSYSGPPAEAFF. The chain links TRBV6-5 to TRBJ1-1; D perhaps matches TRBD1 (5 bases). CDR1 and CDR2 from the germline V gene are MNHEY and SVGAGI. This CDR3 contains 14 residues. Trimming removed 0 bases from V and 6 bases from J, with 11 bases in between.

The V call is TRBV3-1 (or the pseudogene TRBV3-2), the J call TRBJ2-2, with a tentative D call TRBD2 (6 bases). The CDR3 length is 16 residues. The V gene lost 2 bases and the J gene lost 4 bases, with 14 bases spanning the gap. Germline V lookup: CDR1 LGHDT, CDR2 YNNKEL (reference sequence). The CDR3 reads CASSQTRGSSTGELFF. Written as DNA, the CDR3 is TGTGCCAGCAGCCAAACGCGGGGATCGAGCACCGGGGAGCTGTTTTTT.

The CDR3 region has the DNA TGTGCCAGCAGCTCTTTATCCGGGACGCGTGAGCAGTACTTC. This sequence encodes CASSSLSGTREQYF. The rearrangement joins TRBV6-2 or TRBV6-3 to TRBJ2-7; D may correspond to TRBD1 or TRBD2 (5 bases each). CDR1 and CDR2 (germline): MNHEY, SVGEGT. Trimming shortened V by 6 bases and J by 7 bases, and 19 bases separated the two germline ends. The CDR3 totals 14 residues.

The chain carries TRBV5-8 and TRBJ2-1, with 11 positions matching TRBD2. CDR1 SGHTS and CDR2 YDEGEE come from the germline V gene. Trimming took 3 bases from V and 0 from J; bases not matched to a gene: 8. The CDR3 extends over 18 amino acids. The CDR3 DNA follows: TGTGCCAGCAGCTGGACTAGCGGGTCTTCAAGCTCCTACAATGAGCAGTTCTTC. Its protein is CASSWTSGSSSSYNEQFF. Full variable domain (missing parts from reference TRBV5-8 and TRBJ2-1): EAGVTQSPTHLIKTRGQQATLRCSPISGHTSVYWYQQALGLGLQFLLWYDEGEERNRGNFPPRFSGRQFPNYSSELNVNALELEDSALYLCASSWTSGSSSSYNEQFFGPGTRLTVL.

This chain joins TRBV6-5 and TRBJ1-1; D call uncertain. V lost 9 bases to trimming and J lost 0 bases, with 17 bases between them. The CDR3 loop spans 15 amino acids. Germline loops: CDR1 MNHEY, CDR2 SVGAGI. DNA for the CDR3: TGTGCCAGTTACGTAGCAGGTGGCGTGAACACTGAAGCTTTCTTT. This sequence encodes CASYVAGGVNTEAFF.

The V gene is TRBV28, the J gene TRBJ2-1, with 7 bases fitting TRBD2. There are 16 residues in the CDR3. CDR1 is MDHEN, CDR2 SYDVKM, per germline. V lost 5 bases and J lost 6; bases outside the gene matches: 13. The CDR3 DNA follows: TGTGCCAGCAGTCAATGGGGTAGCGGGCGGTCCAATGAGCAGTTCTTC. Protein: CASSQWGSGRSNEQFF.

This chain uses TRBV7-9 with TRBJ2-7, with D possibly TRBD2 on 6 matching bases. V dropped 5 bases and J dropped 2 bases, with 16 bases sitting between them. Germline values: CDR1 SEHNR, CDR2 FQNEAQ (reference sequence). This CDR3 has 15 amino acids. The chain's CDR3 is CASSLTGGAPYEQYF. CDR3 coding DNA: TGTGCCAGCAGCCTTACCGGGGGTGCACCCTACGAGCAGTACTTC.

The rearrangement joins TRBV5-4 to TRBJ1-5, with TRBD1 as a possible D gene (5 bases). The CDR3 runs 15 residues. The V end lost 1 base, the J end lost 1 base, and 9 bases lay between the germline ends. CDR1 is SGHNT, CDR2 YYREEE, per germline (reference sequence). The CDR3 region has the DNA TGTGCCAGCAGCTTGCGGAAGGGGAGCAATCAGCCCCAGCATTTT. It encodes CASSLRKGSNQPQHF. The variable domain in full, completed from reference TRBV5-4 and TRBJ1-5, reads ETGVTQSPTHLIKTRGQQVTLRCSSQSGHNTVSWYQQALGQGPQFIFQYYREEENGRGNFPPRFSGLQFPNYSSELNVNALELDDSALYLCASSLRKGSNQPQHFGDGTRLSIL.